The clone carrying this TCR beta chain has ten or more counts. Its antigen is still unknown. This sample is drawn from a study of Graves' ophthalmopathy and Graves' hyperthyroidism. The study's findings and limits: With roughly 69% sensitivity and roughly 76% specificity, the model predicted ophthalmopathy progression.

Looked up from germline, CDR1 is SEHNR and CDR2 is FQNEAQ (reference sequence). CDR3 length equals 15 residues. The trim removed 3 bases at V and 2 bases at J, leaving 6 bases unmatched. Amplification targeted the TCR beta CDR3 regions, with RNA transcripts as the source material. The workflow started with a first-round RT-PCR run with HTBI primers and then moved on to a second-round multiplex PCR. One entry per CDR3 protein, called by TCRdb with MiXCR from the multiplex PCR reads. The sample lists around 520,000 distinct CDR3 sequences; less than 40% were seen once. This chain joins TRBV7-9 and TRBJ2-5, with TRBD1 matching over 7 bases. Sequenced: peripheral blood or thyroid tissue (not recorded which). This TCR was sampled from an adult man with Graves' hyperthyroidism. The CDR3, as DNA: TGTGCCAGCAGCTTCATAGACAGGGTACAAGAGACCCAGTACTTC. Its translation: CASSFIDRVQETQYF.